This T cell receptor beta chain originates from a study of T cells after posttransplantation cyclophosphamide. The repertoire was sequenced with immunoSEQ multiplex PCR; TCRdb's copy has only in-frame clones and lacks some. There are fewer than 3,500 clones in the sample, none observed a single time. This clone was detected ten times or more. Its antigen remains unidentified. With 6 bases clipped from V and 5 bases from J, the junction kept 13 bases outside the gene matches. The V gene's germline CDR1 is MNHEY and CDR2 SMNVEV (reference sequence). The CDR3 extends over 16 amino acids. Study outcomes and limitations: After PTCy, TRB diversity resembled that of CNI/methotrexate controls. Blood and skin or GI T cell repertoires showed limited TRB overlap.

Busulfan-fludarabine conditioning, marrow transplant, and cyclophosphamide on days +3 and +4 were administered. The source is a young adult male patient who received an allogeneic stem cell transplant from a related donor, was CMV-positive, and had acute GVHD only. Some T cells may arise from the graft donor. The sample consisted of PBMCs, taken after allogeneic stem cell transplant with posttransplant cyclophosphamide. The genes are TRBV27 and TRBJ1-2, with 9 bases identical to TRBD1. In DNA, the CDR3 is TGTGCCAGCAGACAAACCGGGACAGGGTCCCTTTATGGCTACACCTTC. Translated, it gives CASRQTGTGSLYGYTF.